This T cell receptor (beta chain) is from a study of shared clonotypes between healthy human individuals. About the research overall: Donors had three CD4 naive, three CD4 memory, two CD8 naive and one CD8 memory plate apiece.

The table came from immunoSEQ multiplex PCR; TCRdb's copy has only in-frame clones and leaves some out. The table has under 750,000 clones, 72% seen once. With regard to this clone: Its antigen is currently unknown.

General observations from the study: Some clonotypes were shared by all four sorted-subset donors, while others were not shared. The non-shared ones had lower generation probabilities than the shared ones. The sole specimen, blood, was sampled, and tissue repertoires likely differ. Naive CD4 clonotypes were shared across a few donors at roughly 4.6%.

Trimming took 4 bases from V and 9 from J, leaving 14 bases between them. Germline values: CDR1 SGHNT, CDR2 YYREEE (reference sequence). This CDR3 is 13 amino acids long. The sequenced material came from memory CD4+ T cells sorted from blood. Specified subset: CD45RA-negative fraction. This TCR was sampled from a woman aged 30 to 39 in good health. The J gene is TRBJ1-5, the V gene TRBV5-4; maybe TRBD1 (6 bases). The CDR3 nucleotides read TGTGCCAGCAGCCGGGACATTGAGGGGCCCCAGCATTTT. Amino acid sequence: CASSRDIEGPQHF.